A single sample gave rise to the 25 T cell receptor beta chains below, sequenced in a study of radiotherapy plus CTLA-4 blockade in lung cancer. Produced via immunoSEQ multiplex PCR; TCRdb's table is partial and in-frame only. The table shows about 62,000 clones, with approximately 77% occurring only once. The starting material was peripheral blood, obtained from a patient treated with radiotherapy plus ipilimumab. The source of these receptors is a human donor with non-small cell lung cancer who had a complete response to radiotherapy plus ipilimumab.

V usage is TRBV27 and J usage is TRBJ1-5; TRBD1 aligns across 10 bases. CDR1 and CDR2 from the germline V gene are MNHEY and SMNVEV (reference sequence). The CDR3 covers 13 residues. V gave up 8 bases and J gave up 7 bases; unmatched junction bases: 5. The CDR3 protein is CASAGTGVQPQHF. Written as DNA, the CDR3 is TGTGCCAGCGCCGGGACAGGGGTACAGCCCCAGCATTTT.

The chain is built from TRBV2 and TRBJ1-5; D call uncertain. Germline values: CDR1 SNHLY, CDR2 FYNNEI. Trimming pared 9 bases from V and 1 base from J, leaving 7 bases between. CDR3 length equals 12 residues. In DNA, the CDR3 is TGTGCCAGTAAACAAAGCAATCAGCCCCAGCATTTT. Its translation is CASKQSNQPQHF.

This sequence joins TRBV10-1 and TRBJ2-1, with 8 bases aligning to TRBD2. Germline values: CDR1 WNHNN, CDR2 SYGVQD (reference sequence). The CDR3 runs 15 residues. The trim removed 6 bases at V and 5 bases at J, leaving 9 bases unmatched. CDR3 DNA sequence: TGCGCCAGCAGCGAATTACCGGGAGGGGACAATGAGCAGTTCTTC. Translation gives CASSELPGGDNEQFF.

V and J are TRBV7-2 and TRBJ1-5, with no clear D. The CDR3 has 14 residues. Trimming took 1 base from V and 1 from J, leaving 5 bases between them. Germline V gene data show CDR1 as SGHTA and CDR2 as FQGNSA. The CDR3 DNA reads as TGTGCCAGCAGCTTAGTGGACAGCAATCAGCCCCAGCATTTT. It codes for CASSLVDSNQPQHF.

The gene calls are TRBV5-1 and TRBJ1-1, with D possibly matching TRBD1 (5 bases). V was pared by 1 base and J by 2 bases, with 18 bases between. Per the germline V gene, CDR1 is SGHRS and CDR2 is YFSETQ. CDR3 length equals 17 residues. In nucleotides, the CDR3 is TGCGCCAGCAGCTTGTCCCAGGGCCAAGGAGGAAACACTGAAGCTTTCTTT. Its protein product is CASSLSQGQGGNTEAFF.

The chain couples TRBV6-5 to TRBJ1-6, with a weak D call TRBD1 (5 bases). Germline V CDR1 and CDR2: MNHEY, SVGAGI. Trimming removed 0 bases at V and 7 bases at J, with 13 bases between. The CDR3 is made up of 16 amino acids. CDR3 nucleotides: TGTGCCAGCAGTTACTCCGTGGGGCGGACAAATTCACCCCTCCACTTT. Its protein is CASSYSVGRTNSPLHF.

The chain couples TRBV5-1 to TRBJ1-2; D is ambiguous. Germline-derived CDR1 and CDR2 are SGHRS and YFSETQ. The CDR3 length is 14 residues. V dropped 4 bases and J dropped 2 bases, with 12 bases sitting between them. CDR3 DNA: TGCGCCAGCAGCCCTAACACAGAAAACTATGGCTACACCTTC. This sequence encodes CASSPNTENYGYTF.

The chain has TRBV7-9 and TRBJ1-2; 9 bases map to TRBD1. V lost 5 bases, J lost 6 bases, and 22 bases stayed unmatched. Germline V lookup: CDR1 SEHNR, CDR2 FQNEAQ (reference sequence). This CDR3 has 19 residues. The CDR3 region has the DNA TGTGCCAGCAGCCCGTCAAATGGACAGGGGCCCACAGGAGGGGATGGCTACACCTTC. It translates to CASSPSNGQGPTGGDGYTF.

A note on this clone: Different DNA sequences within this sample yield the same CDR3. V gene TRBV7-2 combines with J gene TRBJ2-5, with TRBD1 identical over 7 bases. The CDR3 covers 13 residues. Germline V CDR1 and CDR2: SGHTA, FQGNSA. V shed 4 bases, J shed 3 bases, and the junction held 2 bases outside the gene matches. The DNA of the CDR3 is TGTGCCAGCAGCTCGGGACAGAAAGAGACCCAGTACTTC. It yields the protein CASSSGQKETQYF.

The CDR3 sequence is CAWSATSVTNEKLFF. The CDR3 bases are TGTGCCTGGAGTGCCACATCGGTAACTAATGAAAAACTGTTTTTT. The rearrangement links TRBV30 to TRBJ1-4; no clear D gene. V lost 1 base, J lost 1 base, and 10 bases lay in between. There are 15 residues in the CDR3. Germline V gives CDR1 GTSNPN, CDR2 SVGIG (reference sequence).

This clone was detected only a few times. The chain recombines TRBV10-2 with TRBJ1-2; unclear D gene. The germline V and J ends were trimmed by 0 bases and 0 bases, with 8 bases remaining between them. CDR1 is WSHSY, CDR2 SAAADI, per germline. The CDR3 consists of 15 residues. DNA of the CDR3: TGCGCCAGCAGTGAGTCGAGGATATCTAACTATGGCTACACCTTC. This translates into CASSESRISNYGYTF.

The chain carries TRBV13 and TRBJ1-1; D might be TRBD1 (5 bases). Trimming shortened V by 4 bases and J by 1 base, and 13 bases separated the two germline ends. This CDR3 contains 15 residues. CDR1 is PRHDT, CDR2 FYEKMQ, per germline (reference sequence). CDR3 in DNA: TGTGCCAGCAGCTACCTACTAAGGGGGAACACTGAAGCTTTCTTT. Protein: CASSYLLRGNTEAFF.

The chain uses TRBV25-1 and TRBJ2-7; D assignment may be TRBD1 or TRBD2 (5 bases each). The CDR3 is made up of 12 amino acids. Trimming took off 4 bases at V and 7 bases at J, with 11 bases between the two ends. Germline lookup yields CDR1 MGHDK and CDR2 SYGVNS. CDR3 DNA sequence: TGTGCCAGCAGTGCGCAGGGACGGGAGCAGTACTTC. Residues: CASSAQGREQYF.

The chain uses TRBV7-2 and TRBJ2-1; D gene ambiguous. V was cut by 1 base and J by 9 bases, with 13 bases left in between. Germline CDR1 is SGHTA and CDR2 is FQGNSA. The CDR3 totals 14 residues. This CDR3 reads CASSLVTPPTEQFF. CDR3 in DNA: TGTGCCAGCAGCTTAGTTACGCCCCCCACTGAGCAGTTCTTC.

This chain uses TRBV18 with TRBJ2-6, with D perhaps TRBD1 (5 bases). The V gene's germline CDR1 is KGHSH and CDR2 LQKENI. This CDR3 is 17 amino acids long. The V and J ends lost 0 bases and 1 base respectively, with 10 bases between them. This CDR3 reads CASSPPQVLSGANVLTF. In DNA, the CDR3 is TGTGCCAGCTCACCACCACAGGTACTGTCTGGGGCCAACGTCCTGACTTTC.

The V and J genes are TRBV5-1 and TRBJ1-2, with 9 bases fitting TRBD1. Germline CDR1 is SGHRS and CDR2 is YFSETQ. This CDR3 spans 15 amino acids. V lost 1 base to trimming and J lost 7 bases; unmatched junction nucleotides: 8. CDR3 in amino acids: CASSLSGTGYLGYTF. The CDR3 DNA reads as TGCGCCAGCAGCTTGAGTGGGACAGGGTATCTTGGCTACACCTTC.

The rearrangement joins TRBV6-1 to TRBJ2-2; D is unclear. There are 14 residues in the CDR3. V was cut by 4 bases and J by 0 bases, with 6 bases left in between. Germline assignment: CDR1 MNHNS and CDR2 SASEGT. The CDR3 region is CASSGGTNTGELFF. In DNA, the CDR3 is TGTGCCAGCAGTGGGGGTACGAACACCGGGGAGCTGTTTTTT.

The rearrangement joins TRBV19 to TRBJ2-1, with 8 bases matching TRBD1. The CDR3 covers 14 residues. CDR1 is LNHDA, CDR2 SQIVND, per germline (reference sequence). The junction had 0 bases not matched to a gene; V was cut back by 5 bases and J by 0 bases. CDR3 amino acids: CASSGTGSYNEQFF. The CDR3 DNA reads TGTGCCAGTAGTGGGACAGGCTCCTACAATGAGCAGTTCTTC.

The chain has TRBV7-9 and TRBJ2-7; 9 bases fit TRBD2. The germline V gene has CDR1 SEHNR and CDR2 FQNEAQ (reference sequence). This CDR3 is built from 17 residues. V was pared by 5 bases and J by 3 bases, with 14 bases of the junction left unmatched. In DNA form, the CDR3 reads TGTGCCAGCAGCCCCAGGGTTTTGGCGGGAGGGGGCTACGAGCAGTACGTC. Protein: CASSPRVLAGGGYEQYV.

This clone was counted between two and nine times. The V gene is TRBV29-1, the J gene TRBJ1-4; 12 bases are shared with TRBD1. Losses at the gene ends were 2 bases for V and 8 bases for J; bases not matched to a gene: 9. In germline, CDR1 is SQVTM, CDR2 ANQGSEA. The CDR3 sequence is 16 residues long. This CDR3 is CSVEWGQGAAREKLFF. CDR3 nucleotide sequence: TGCAGCGTTGAATGGGGACAGGGGGCGGCTAGGGAAAAACTGTTTTTT.

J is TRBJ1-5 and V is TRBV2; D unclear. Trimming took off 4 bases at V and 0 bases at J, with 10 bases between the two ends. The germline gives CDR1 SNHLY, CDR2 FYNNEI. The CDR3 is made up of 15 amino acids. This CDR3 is CASSVTYFSNQPQHF. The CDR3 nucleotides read TGTGCCAGCAGTGTGACATATTTTAGCAATCAGCCCCAGCATTTT. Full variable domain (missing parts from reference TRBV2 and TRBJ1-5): EPEVTQTPSHQVTQMGQEVILRCVPISNHLYFYWYRQILGQKVEFLVSFYNNEISEKSEIFDDQFSVERPDGSNFTLKIRSTKLEDSAMYFCASSVTYFSNQPQHFGDGTRLSIL.

The CDR3 loop is CASSQEFVLAGGAVTQYF. The CDR3 DNA follows: TGCGCCAGCAGCCAAGAGTTTGTTCTAGCGGGGGGGGCCGTGACCCAGTACTTC. The J gene is TRBJ2-5, the V gene TRBV4-3, with 12 nucleotides matching TRBD2. The length of the CDR3 is 18 residues. The germline gives CDR1 LGHNA, CDR2 YSLEER. Unmatched junction bases numbered 12, after V lost 0 bases and J lost 7 bases.

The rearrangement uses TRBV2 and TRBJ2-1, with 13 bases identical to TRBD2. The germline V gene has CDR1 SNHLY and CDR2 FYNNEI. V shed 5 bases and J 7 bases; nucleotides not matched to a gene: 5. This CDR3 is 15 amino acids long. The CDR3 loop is CASSILAGGPNEQFF. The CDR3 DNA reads TGTGCCAGCAGTATACTAGCGGGAGGGCCGAATGAGCAGTTCTTC.

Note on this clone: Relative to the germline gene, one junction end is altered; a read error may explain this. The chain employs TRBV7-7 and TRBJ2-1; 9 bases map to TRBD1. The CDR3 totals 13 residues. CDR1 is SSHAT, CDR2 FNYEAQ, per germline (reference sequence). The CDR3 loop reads CASSLDRGNEQFF. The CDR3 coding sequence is TGTGCTAGCAGCCTGGACAGGGGAAATGAGCAGTTCTTC.

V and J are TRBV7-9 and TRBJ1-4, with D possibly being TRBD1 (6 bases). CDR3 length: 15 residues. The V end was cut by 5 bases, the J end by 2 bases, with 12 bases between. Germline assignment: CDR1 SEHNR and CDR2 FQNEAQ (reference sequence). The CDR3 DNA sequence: TGTGCCAGCAGCGACGTCGGGGGCACTAATGAAAAACTGTTTTTT. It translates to CASSDVGGTNEKLFF.